This T cell receptor (beta chain) was identified during a study of cytomegalovirus exposure and HLA in healthy donors. Donors sampled were nominally healthy, though unrecorded immune exposures were likely. Notes on this clone: Its specificity is not known.

Trimming removed 4 bases from V and 8 bases from J; junction bases left unmatched: 10. This CDR3 region has 16 residues. The V gene's germline CDR1 is MRHNA and CDR2 SNTAGT. The study ran its PCR with 60 Vbeta and 13 Jbeta primers. TCRdb's table, derived via immunoSEQ multiplex PCR, lists solely in-frame clones and lacks some. This sample has about 110,000 clones, with 60% to 85% found just once. Study-level results: No immune exposure information besides CMV serostatus was available. The study designated fewer than 200 TCR beta chains cytomegalovirus-associated.

The V call is TRBV6-4, the J call TRBJ2-1, with TRBD2 matching 11 bases. Source material: PBMCs. The clonotype originates from a middle-aged woman in good health and CMV-seropositive. The CDR3 here is CASSGDSGRATDEQFF. DNA of the CDR3: TGTGCCAGCAGTGGGGATAGCGGGAGGGCCACAGATGAGCAGTTCTTC.